This T cell receptor beta chain derives from a study of T cell responses to AZD1222 COVID-19 vaccine. Findings and limits, study-wide: Unmutated regions of variants are reportedly targeted by nearly half of spike-specific TCRs. Just five to seven AZD1222 recipients tested seropositive at baseline. In a largely white British group with more females than males, clonal diversity was possibly underestimated.

The CDR3 has 15 residues. Germline CDR1 reads SNHLY; CDR2 reads FYNNEI. J was trimmed by 4 bases and V by 7 bases; bases with no gene match: 6. Concerning this clone: The antigen remains undetermined.

Some clones are missing from TCRdb's copy, which holds only in-frame ones; the method was immunoSEQ multiplex PCR. Of approximately 170,000 clones in the sample, around nine tenths were seen once. This receptor was identified in an adult who received the AZD1222 COVID-19 vaccine. The V call is TRBV2, the J call TRBJ2-7; 14 bases map to TRBD2. The specimen was peripheral blood, collected 28 days after the second AZD1222 dose. CDR3 sequence reads: CASKPTSGGAYEQYF. CDR3 in DNA: TGTGCCAGCAAACCGACTAGCGGGGGGGCTTACGAGCAGTACTTC. The complete variable domain, with remaining parts taken from reference TRBV2 and TRBJ2-7, reads EPEVTQTPSHQVTQMGQEVILRCVPISNHLYFYWYRQILGQKVEFLVSFYNNEISEKSEIFDDQFSVERPDGSNFTLKIRSTKLEDSAMYFCASKPTSGGAYEQYFGPGTRLTVT.